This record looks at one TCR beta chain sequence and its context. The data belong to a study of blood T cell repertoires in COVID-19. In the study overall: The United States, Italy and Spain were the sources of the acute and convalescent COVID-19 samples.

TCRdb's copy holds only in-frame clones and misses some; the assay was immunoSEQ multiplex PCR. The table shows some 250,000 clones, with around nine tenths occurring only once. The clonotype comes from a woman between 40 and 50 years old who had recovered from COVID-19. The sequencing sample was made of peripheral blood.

CDR3 residues: CASSVTGGDEKLFF. The CDR3 coding sequence is TGTGCCAGCAGTGTCACAGGGGGCGATGAAAAACTGTTTTTT. This rearrangement joins TRBV28 to TRBJ1-4; TRBD1 aligns across 9 bases. The V gene's germline CDR1 is MDHEN and CDR2 SYDVKM. J gave up 6 bases and V 5 bases, and 4 bases lay outside the gene matches. The CDR3 covers 14 residues.